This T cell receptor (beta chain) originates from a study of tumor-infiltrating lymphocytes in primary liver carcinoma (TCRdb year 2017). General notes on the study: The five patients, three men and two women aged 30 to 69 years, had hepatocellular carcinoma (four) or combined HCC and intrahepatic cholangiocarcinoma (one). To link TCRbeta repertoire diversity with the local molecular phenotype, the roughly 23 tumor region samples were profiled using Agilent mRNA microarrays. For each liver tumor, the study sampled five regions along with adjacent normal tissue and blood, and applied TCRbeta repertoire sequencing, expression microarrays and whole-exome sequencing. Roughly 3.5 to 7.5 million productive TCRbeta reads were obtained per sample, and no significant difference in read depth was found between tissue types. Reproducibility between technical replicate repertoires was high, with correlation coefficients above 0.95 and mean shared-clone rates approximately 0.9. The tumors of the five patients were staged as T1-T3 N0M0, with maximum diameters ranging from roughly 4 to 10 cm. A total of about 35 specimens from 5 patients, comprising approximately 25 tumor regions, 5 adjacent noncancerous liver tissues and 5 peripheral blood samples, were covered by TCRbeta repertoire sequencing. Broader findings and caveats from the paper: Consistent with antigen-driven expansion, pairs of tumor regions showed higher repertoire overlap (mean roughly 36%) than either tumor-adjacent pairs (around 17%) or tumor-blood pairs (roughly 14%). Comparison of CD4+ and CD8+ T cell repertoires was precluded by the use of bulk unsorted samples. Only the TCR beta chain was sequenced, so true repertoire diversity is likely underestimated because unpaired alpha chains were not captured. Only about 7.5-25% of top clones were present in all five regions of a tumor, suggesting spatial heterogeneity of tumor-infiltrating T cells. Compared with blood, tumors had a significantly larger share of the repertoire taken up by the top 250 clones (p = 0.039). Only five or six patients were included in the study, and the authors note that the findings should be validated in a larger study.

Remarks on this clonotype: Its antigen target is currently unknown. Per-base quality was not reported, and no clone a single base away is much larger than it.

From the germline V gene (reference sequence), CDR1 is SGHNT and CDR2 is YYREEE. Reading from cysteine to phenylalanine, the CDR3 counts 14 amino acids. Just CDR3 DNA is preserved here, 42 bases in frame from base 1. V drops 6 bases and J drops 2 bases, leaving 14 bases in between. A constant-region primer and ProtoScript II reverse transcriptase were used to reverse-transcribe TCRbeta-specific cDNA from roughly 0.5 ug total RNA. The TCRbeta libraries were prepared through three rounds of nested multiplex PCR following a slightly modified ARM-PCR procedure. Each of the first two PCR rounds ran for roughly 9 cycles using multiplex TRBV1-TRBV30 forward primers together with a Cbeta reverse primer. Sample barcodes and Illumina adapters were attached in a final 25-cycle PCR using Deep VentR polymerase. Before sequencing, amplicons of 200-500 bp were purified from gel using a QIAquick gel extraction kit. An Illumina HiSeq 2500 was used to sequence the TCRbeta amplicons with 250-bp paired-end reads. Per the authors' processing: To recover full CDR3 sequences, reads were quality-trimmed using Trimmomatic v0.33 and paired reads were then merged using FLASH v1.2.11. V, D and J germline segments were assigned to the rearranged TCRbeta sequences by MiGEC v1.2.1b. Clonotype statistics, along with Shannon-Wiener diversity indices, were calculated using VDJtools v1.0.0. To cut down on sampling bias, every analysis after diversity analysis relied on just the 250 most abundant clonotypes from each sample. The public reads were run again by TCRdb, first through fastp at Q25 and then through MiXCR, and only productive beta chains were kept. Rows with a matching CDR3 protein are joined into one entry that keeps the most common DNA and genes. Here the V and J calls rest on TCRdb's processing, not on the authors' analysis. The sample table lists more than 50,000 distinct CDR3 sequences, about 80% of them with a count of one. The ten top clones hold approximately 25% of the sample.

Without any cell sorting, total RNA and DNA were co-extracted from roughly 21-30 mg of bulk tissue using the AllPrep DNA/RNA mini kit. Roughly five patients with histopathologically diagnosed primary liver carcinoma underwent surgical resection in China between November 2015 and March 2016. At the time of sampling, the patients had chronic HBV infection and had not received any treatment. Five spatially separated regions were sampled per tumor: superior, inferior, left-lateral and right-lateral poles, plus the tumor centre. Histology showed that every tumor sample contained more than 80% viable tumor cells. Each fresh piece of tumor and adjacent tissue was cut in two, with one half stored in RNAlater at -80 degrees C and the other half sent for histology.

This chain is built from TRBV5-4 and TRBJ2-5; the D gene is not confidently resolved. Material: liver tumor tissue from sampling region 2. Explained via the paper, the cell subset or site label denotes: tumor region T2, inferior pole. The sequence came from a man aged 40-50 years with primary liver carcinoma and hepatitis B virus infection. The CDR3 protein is CASKLDLSQETQYF. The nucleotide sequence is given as TGTGCCAGCAAACTGGACCTCTCACAAGAGACCCAGTACTTC.